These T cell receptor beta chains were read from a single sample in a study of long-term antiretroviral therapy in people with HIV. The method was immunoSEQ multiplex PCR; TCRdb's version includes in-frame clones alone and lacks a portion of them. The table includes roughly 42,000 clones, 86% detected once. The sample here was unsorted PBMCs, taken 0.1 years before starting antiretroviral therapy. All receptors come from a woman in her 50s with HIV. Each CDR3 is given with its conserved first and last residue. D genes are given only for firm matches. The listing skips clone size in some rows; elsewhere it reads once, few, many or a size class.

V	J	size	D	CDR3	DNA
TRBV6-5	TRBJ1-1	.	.	CASSYSQGNTEAFF	TGTGCCAGCAGTTACTCTCAGGGTAACACTGAAGCTTTCTTT
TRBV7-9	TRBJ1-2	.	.	CASSPTEGGYTF	TGTGCCAGCAGCCCGACCGAGGGGGGCTACACCTTC
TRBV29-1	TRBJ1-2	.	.	CSAPSWQGLQYGYTF	TGCAGCGCCCCGAGTTGGCAGGGGCTGCAGTATGGCTACACCTTC
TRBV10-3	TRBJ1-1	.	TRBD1	CAISSPTGLGTEAFF	TGTGCCATCAGTTCTCCGACAGGGCTGGGCACTGAAGCTTTCTTT
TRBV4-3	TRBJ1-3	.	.	CASSQVLQEPGNTIYF	TGCGCCAGCAGCCAAGTCTTGCAGGAGCCCGGAAACACCATATATTTT
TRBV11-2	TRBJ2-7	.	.	CASNPGGRPLYEQYF	TGTGCCAGCAACCCGGGGGGCAGGCCCCTATACGAGCAGTACTTC
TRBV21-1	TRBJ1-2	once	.	CASSKAGGDYGYTF	TGTGCCAGCAGCAAAGCTGGGGGCGACTATGGCTACACCTTC
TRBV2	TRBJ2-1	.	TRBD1	CASSRQGNEANEQFF	TGTGCCAGCAGTCGACAGGGCAATGAGGCCAATGAGCAGTTCTTC
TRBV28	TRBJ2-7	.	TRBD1	CASSTNQGALGTLYEQYF	TGTGCCAGCAGTACTAATCAGGGGGCGCTCGGAACCCTTTACGAGCAGTACTTC
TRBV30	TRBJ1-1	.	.	CARGGVGTEAFF	TGTGCTCGTGGAGGGGTCGGCACTGAAGCTTTCTTT
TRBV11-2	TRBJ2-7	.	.	CASSKPGTTRLRGEQYF	TGTGCCAGCAGTAAACCCGGGACTACCAGGCTAAGGGGGGAGCAGTACTTC
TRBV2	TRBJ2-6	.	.	CASSLARSSGANVLTF	TGTGCCAGCAGCTTAGCCCGTAGCTCTGGGGCCAACGTCCTGACTTTC
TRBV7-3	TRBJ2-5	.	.	CASSPSPQETQYF	TGTGCCAGCAGCCCAAGTCCGCAAGAGACCCAGTACTTC
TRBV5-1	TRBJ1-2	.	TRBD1	CASSLGGTVVYGYTF	TGCGCCAGCAGCCTGGGTGGGACAGTGGTCTATGGCTACACCTTC
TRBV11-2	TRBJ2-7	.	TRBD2	CASSLGRVAGLREQYF	TGTGCCAGCAGCCTGGGGAGAGTAGCGGGGCTAAGGGAGCAGTACTTC
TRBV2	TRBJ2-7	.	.	CATKGGNSYEQYF	TGTGCCACTAAGGGGGGGAACTCCTACGAGCAGTACTTC
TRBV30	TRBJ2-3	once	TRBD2	CAGRLAGGPQYF	TGTGCCGGCCGGCTAGCGGGAGGACCCCAGTATTTT
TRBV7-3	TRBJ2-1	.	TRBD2	CASSLQGGGAPNEQFF	TGTGCCAGCAGCTTACAGGGCGGGGGGGCCCCCAATGAGCAGTTCTTC